These T cell receptor beta chains were read from a single sample in a study of blood T cell repertoires in COVID-19. Clones were read by immunoSEQ multiplex PCR, and TCRdb kept only the in-frame ones, dropping some. The repertoire has about 240,000 clones, 86% of them found once; the top ten carry 10% to 15%. The source material was peripheral blood. The origin of the receptors is an elderly man with acute or convalescent COVID-19. The CDR3 runs from the conserved cysteine through the conserved F or W. A D gene is named only where the DNA matches it firmly. A row's size may be missing; if present it is once, few, many or a size class.

j_gene,v_gene,d_gene,abundance,CDR3nt,CDR3aa
TRBJ1-4,TRBV6-1,.,.,TGTGCCAGCAGTGAAGTCAGGGGCGTCATAAATGAAAAACTGTTTTTT,CASSEVRGVINEKLFF
TRBJ2-7,TRBV19,TRBD1,.,TGTGCCAGTAGTATAAGTCCGGACAGGGGGTCCGAGCAGTACTTC,CASSISPDRGSEQYF
TRBJ1-1,TRBV6-5,.,.,TGTGCCAGCAGTCCTACCTCGCGGGAGGGAGGTGAAGCTTTCTTT,CASSPTSREGGEAFF
TRBJ1-4,TRBV28,.,.,TGTGCCAGCAGAGGGAACCCTAGGGGAGAAAAACTGTTTTTT,CASRGNPRGEKLFF
TRBJ2-7,TRBV11-2,.,few,TGTGCCAGCAGCTTAGTACGGGAGCAGTACTTC,CASSLVREQYF
TRBJ1-6,TRBV24-1,.,.,TGTGCCACCAAGGGGGATCACTATAATTCACCCCTCCACTTT,CATKGDHYNSPLHF
TRBJ1-1,TRBV7-6,TRBD1,.,TGTGCCAGCAGCCGGGACAGGGGGAGGACTGAAGCTTTCTTT,CASSRDRGRTEAFF
TRBJ1-2,TRBV20-1,.,.,TGCAGTGCTAGAGCCCTGGAGGGCTACACCTTC,CSARALEGYTF
TRBJ1-3,TRBV6-5,.,.,TGTGCCAGCAGTTACTCGCAGGGAATACGAAACACCATATATTTT,CASSYSQGIRNTIYF
TRBJ2-7,TRBV11-2,TRBD1,.,TGTGCCAGCAGCTTAGGTCAGGGGGCGTACGAGCAGTACTTC,CASSLGQGAYEQYF
TRBJ1-1,TRBV28,.,.,TGTGCCAGCAGTATCTTGGACAGCCGCACTGAAGCTTTCTTT,CASSILDSRTEAFF
TRBJ1-1,TRBV5-5,.,.,TGTGCCAGCAGCTGGCGCGGCCCTGAAGCTTTCTTT,CASSWRGPEAFF
TRBJ1-4,TRBV6-4,TRBD1,.,TGTGCCAGGCGAGGGGGCCCTAATGAAAAACTGTTTTTT,CARRGGPNEKLFF
TRBJ2-7,TRBV6-1,TRBD1,.,TGTGCCAGCAGTGGGGGATTAAGGACAGGGGGCGACGAGCAGTACTTC,CASSGGLRTGGDEQYF
TRBJ2-1,TRBV18,.,once,TGTGCCAGCTCCGGGGTAGCCTCCTACAATGAGCAGTTCTTC,CASSGVASYNEQFF
TRBJ1-6,TRBV9,TRBD1,.,TGTGCCAGCAGCGTGACAGGGTTGGACTCACCCCTCCACTTT,CASSVTGLDSPLHF
TRBJ1-3,TRBV15,.,.,TGTGCCACCAGCAGGGGAGGCCACCCCTCTGGAAACACCATATATTTT,CATSRGGHPSGNTIYF
TRBJ1-1,TRBV3-1/TRBV3-2,.,.,TGTGCCAGCAGCCGAACCCCGGACAGAGGAGTTGAAGCTTTCTTT,CASSRTPDRGVEAFF
TRBJ2-5,TRBV12-3/TRBV12-4,TRBD2,.,TGTGCCAGCAGTTTCGGCGGGGGGACCCAGTACTTC,CASSFGGGTQYF
TRBJ2-3,TRBV12-3/TRBV12-4,TRBD2,.,TGTGCCAGCAGTTCCGGGGGGTATACGCAGTATTTT,CASSSGGYTQYF
TRBJ1-2,TRBV29-1,.,once,TGCAGCGTTGAGGCGGAAAGCCTGGCGGGGGGCTACACCTTC,CSVEAESLAGGYTF
TRBJ1-2,TRBV5-1,.,.,TGCGCCAGCAGCTTGGAAACGGGTGGCTACACCTTC,CASSLETGGYTF
TRBJ1-1,TRBV18,.,.,TGTGCCAGCTCACCACTGGCAGAAAACACTGAAGCTTTCTTT,CASSPLAENTEAFF
TRBJ1-5,TRBV5-1,TRBD1,few,TGCGCCAGCAGCCCCTGGGGGCGACAGGGGGATAGCAATCAGCCCCAGCATTTT,CASSPWGRQGDSNQPQHF
TRBJ2-7,TRBV3-1/TRBV3-2,.,.,TGTGCCAGCAGCCAAGTGTTTCAGGGTGTGCAGTACTTC,CASSQVFQGVQYF
TRBJ1-2,TRBV19,TRBD1,.,TGTGCCAGTAGCCCCTTGGGGCAGGGGGTTGGCTACACCTTC,CASSPLGQGVGYTF
TRBJ2-5,TRBV5-8,.,.,TGTGCCAGCACCCTAAATCGGGGAGTATACTTC,CASTLNRGVYF
TRBJ1-1,TRBV20-1,.,.,TGCAGTGCTAGTCTAACGGACAGGAACACTGAAGCTTTCTTT,CSASLTDRNTEAFF
TRBJ1-5,TRBV28,.,once,TGTGCCAGCAGTTCCGGGCAGGGCTTCCGGCCCCAGCATTTT,CASSSGQGFRPQHF
TRBJ2-7,TRBV3-1/TRBV3-2,TRBD2,.,TGTGCCAGCAGCGGACTAGCGGGACTGCCGGAGGAGCAGTACTTC,CASSGLAGLPEEQYF
TRBJ1-2,TRBV6-2/TRBV6-3,TRBD1,.,TGTGCCAGCAGCCTTGGGACAGCTCAGGGCTATGGCTACACCTTC,CASSLGTAQGYGYTF
TRBJ2-2,TRBV11-3,.,.,TGTGCCAGCAGCGGGGCCCCCGGGGAGCTGTTTTTT,CASSGAPGELFF
TRBJ2-7,TRBV10-3,TRBD2,.,TGTGCCATCAGTGAGCCGACTAGCGGGTTCTCCTACGAGCAGTACTTC,CAISEPTSGFSYEQYF
TRBJ2-1,TRBV9,.,.,TGTGCCAGCAGCGTTCCTAGCCGGACTGAGCAGTTCTTC,CASSVPSRTEQFF
TRBJ2-5,TRBV29-1,TRBD1,.,TGCAGCGTCCGGACAGGGAGAGAGACCCAGTACTTC,CSVRTGRETQYF
TRBJ1-4,TRBV12-3/TRBV12-4,TRBD1,.,TGTGCCAGCATGACAGGGGGCGAAAAACTGTTTTTT,CASMTGGEKLFF
TRBJ1-5,TRBV29-1,.,.,TGCAGCGCCGGAGAAAATAGCAATCAGCCCCAGCATTTT,CSAGENSNQPQHF
TRBJ2-7,TRBV20-1,.,.,TGCAGTGCCCCCCTCGGAGTTAAGCAGTACTTC,CSAPLGVKQYF
TRBJ1-5,TRBV18,.,.,TGTGCCAGCTCACCTCGGGAGGGGGGGTATCAGCCCCAGCATTTT,CASSPREGGYQPQHF
TRBJ2-7,TRBV5-1,TRBD1,few,TGCGCCAGCAGCTTGGGAGGACAGGAAGGTTCCTACGAGCAGTACTTC,CASSLGGQEGSYEQYF
TRBJ1-3,TRBV6-5,.,.,TGTGCCAGCAGTTTGGGCCCTGGAAACACCATATATTTT,CASSLGPGNTIYF
TRBJ1-1,TRBV11-1,.,.,TGTGCCAGCAGCACCAGGGCCATGAACACTGAAGCTTTCTTT,CASSTRAMNTEAFF
TRBJ2-6,TRBV19,.,.,TGTGCCAGTAGTAAGTGGCGGCCCATACGCTCTGGGGCCAACGTCCTGACTTTC,CASSKWRPIRSGANVLTF
TRBJ1-4,TRBV5-1,.,.,TGCGCCAGCAGCTTGTGGGGGGAAAATGAAAAACTGTTTTTT,CASSLWGENEKLFF
TRBJ2-1,TRBV24-1,.,.,TGTGCCACCAGTGATTTTTTTCGGAGAGAACAGTTCTTC,CATSDFFRREQFF
TRBJ2-7,TRBV28,TRBD1,.,TGTGCCAGCAGTCGGACAGGATCCTACGAGCAGTACTTC,CASSRTGSYEQYF
TRBJ2-5,TRBV13,.,.,TGTGCCAGCAGCTTAGTAGTGGAGACCCAGTACTTC,CASSLVVETQYF
TRBJ1-4,TRBV5-1,.,.,TGCGCCAGCAGGCTTGGGGGCAGGGGAGCAACTAATGAAAAACTGTTTTTT,CASRLGGRGATNEKLFF
TRBJ1-2,TRBV28,TRBD1,.,TGTGCCGCCCAAGGGGGCCTGGGAGGCTACACCTTC,CAAQGGLGGYTF
TRBJ2-1,TRBV5-1,TRBD2,few,TGCGCCAGCAGCCGGGGACTAGCGGGGATCTACAATGAGCAGTTCTTC,CASSRGLAGIYNEQFF
TRBJ2-2,TRBV3-1/TRBV3-2,.,.,TGTGCCAGCAGAAGCCTAGGTTTAAACACCGGGGAGCTGTTTTTT,CASRSLGLNTGELFF
TRBJ1-5,TRBV28,.,few,TGTGCCACCCAAGCGGGTCTTCAGCCCCAGCATTTT,CATQAGLQPQHF
TRBJ1-2,TRBV27,TRBD1,.,TGTGCCAGCAGTTCGACAGGGGGCGCCTATGGCTACACCTTC,CASSSTGGAYGYTF
TRBJ1-4,TRBV5-1,.,.,TGCGCCAGCAGGGAGGGGACCGGTAATGAAAAACTGTTTTTT,CASREGTGNEKLFF
TRBJ1-1,TRBV7-9,.,.,TGTGCCAGCAGCTTAGCGGTTCTTAGGGGTAGTAAGAGAAACACTGAAGCTTTCTTT,CASSLAVLRGSKRNTEAFF
TRBJ1-1,TRBV5-4,.,.,TGTGCCAGCAGCTTCCCCCAGGGTGGCACTGAAGCTTTCTTT,CASSFPQGGTEAFF